Listed here is a single T cell receptor (beta chain). The record originates from a study of blood T cell repertoires in COVID-19. The overall study: The analysed material was cDNA or gDNA that came from T cells, B-cell-depleted T cells, or PBMCs.

TCRdb keeps only in-frame clones here, not all; method: immunoSEQ multiplex PCR. In the table there are approximately 71,000 clones, 65% to 80% of which are singletons. CDR3 length equals 11 residues. The germline V gene encodes CDR1 SGHVS and CDR2 FQNEAQ. Trimming cost V 5 bases and J 9 bases, with 8 bases left between them. The receptor was derived from a human donor in a cohort sampled during active COVID-19. The chain couples TRBV7-8 to TRBJ2-1, with D maybe TRBD2 (5 bases). Sequencing input: peripheral blood. The chain's CDR3 is CASSTRGEQFF. In nucleotides, the CDR3 is TGTGCCAGCAGCACCCGGGGTGAGCAGTTCTTC.